The clone carrying this T cell receptor beta chain was seen ten or more times. The data originate from a study of T-cell reconstitution after alpha-beta-depleted transplantation in children. This CDR3 is built from 15 residues. V lost 7 bases to trimming and J lost 4 bases, with 14 bases between them. CDR1 is WSHSY and CDR2 is SAAADI in the germline V gene. Preparing the TCRbeta library involved the use of unique molecular identifiers. Using its own MiXCR run on the PCR reads, TCRdb lists one record per CDR3 protein. This sample yields 190,000 or so distinct CDR3 sequences, of which approximately 14% are seen a single time; around 14% belongs to the top ten.

The V call is TRBV10-2, the J call TRBJ2-6, with D perhaps TRBD1 or TRBD2 (5 bases each). Sequencing was performed on PBMCs from the stem cell graft donor, taken from the stem cell graft. The origin of this receptor is a human donor who donated a stem cell graft to a child with acute lymphoblastic leukemia. CDR3 coding DNA: TGCGCCAGCATTGGGAGAAGGGGAGGGGCCAACGTCCTGACTTTC. Translating gives CASIGRRGGANVLTF.